This TCR beta chain was captured in a study of neoadjuvant nivolumab and ipilimumab in lung cancer (dated by TCRdb to about 2020). Looking at the study overall: Nivolumab was administered intravenously at 3 mg/kg on days 1, 15 and 29, and in the combination arm ipilimumab 1 mg/kg was added on day 1 only. The primary endpoint of the trial was the rate of major pathologic response (MPR) in the intention-to-treat population of each study arm. The trial treated roughly 42 patients with operable NSCLC: roughly 23 were randomized to nivolumab monotherapy and approximately 20 to nivolumab plus ipilimumab. TCR repertoires were compared between pretherapy (baseline) peripheral blood and tumors resected at surgery after neoadjuvant immune checkpoint blockade. Matched pretherapy and resected tumor pairs were analyzed for seven patients, of whom four received nivolumab and three received nivolumab plus ipilimumab. The full study reports these points: A small number of samples was subjected to TCR sequencing. Resected tumors had greater TCR richness and clonality than tumor-adjacent uninvolved lung, and increases were observed in more dual-therapy-treated tumors. From pretherapy to surgery, increases in tumor T-cell richness and clonality were observed in three of three dual-therapy tumors but in only two of four nivolumab-treated tumors. TCR richness in pretherapy blood showed a positive correlation with richness in tumors resected after neoadjuvant therapy (Spearman R of about 0.84). No significant correlation was found between TCR clonality and pathologic tumor regression, and only one major-pathologic-response sample was available for the clonality analysis.

Based on the germline V gene (reference sequence), the CDR1 and CDR2 sequences are SEHNR and FQNEAQ. The germline ends are 5 bases apart after V is trimmed by 1 base and J by 4 bases. The CDR3 measures 14 amino acids from cysteine to phenylalanine. The sequence is cut down to CDR3 DNA, 42 bases in frame from base 1. The method behind the library was the immunoSEQ multiplex PCR assay. Per the source publication's procedure: Richness and clonality were used to summarize the repertoires, and clones that significantly expanded or contracted between pre- and post-therapy samples were identified. Held by TCRdb, this immuneACCESS table contains in-frame sequences only and omits some clones. Under half of the omission traces to an unresolved V gene where checked; the cause of the rest is unknown. Clonal size and the V and J genes are those of that table, whereas D and trimming came from the DNA. This sample comprises tens of thousands of clones, about 85% of them detected only once. 5% to 7% of the sample comes from the top ten.

The sample's time point, from its label and the paper: pretherapy, before neoadjuvant immune checkpoint inhibitors. Samples were obtained from the phase 2 randomized NEOSTAR trial, in which neoadjuvant nivolumab or nivolumab plus ipilimumab followed by surgery was tested in operable NSCLC. This clone occurred once. It has no known antigen specificity. Per-base quality was not reported, and no clone a single base away is much larger than it. The rearrangement combines TRBV7-9 with TRBJ1-6; too little of a D gene remains to name it. The specimen comprised peripheral blood, sampled before neoadjuvant nivolumab, alone or with ipilimumab. This clonotype originated in an adult with non-small cell lung cancer. The sequence in DNA is TGTGCCAGCAGCTTAGACAAGTATAATTCACCCCTCCACTTT. This codes for CASSLDKYNSPLHF.